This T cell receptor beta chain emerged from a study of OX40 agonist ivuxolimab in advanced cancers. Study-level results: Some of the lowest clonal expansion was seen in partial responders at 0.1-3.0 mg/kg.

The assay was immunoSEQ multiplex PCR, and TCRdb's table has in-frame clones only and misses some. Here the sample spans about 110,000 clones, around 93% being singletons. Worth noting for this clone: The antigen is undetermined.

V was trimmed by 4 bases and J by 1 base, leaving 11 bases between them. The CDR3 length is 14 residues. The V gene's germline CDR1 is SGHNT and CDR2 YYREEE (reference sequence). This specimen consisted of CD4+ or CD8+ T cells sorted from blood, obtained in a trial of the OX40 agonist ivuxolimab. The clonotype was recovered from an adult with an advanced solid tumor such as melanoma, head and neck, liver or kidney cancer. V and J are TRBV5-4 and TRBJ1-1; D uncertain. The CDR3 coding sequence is TGTGCCAGCAGCCCGGGGAGTAGGAACACTGAAGCTTTCTTT. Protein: CASSPGSRNTEAFF.